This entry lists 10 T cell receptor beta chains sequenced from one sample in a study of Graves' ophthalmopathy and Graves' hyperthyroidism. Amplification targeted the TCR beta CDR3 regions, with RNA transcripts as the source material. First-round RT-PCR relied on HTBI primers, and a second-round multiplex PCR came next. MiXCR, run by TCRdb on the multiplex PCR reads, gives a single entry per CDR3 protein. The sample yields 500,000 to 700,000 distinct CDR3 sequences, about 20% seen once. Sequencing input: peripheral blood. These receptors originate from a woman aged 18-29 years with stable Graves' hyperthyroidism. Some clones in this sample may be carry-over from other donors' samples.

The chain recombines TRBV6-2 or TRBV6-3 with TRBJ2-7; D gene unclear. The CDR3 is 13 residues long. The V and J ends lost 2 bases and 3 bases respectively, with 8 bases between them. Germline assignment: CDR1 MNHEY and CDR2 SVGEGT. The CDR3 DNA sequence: TGTGCCAGCAGTTACCAATACGACTACGAGCAGTACTTC. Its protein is CASSYQYDYEQYF.

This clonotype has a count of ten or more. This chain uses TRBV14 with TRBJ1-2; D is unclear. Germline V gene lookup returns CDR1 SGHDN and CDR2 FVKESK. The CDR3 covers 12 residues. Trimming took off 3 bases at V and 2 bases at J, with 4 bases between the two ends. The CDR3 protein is CASSQYNYGYTF. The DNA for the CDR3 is TGTGCCAGCAGCCAGTACAACTATGGCTACACCTTC.

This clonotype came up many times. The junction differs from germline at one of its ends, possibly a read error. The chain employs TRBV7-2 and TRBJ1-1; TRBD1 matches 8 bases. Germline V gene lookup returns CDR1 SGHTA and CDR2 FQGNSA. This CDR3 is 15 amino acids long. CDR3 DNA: TGTGCCAGCAGTTTAGCAGGGGGCATGAACACTGAAGCTTTCTTT. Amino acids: CASSLAGGMNTEAFF.

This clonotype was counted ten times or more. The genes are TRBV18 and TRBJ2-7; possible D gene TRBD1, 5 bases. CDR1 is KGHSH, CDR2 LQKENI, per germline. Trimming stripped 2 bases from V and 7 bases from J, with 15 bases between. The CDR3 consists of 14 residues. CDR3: CASSPGDLGQEQYF. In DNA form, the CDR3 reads TGTGCCAGCTCACCAGGAGATCTGGGGCAAGAGCAGTACTTC.

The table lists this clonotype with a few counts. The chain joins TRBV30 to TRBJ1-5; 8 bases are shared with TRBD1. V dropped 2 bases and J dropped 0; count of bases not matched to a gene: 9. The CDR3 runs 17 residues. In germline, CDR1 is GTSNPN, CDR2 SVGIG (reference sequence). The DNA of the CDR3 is TGTGCCTGGAGTAAGGACAGGGTTGGGGATAGCAATCAGCCCCAGCATTTT. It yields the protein CAWSKDRVGDSNQPQHF.

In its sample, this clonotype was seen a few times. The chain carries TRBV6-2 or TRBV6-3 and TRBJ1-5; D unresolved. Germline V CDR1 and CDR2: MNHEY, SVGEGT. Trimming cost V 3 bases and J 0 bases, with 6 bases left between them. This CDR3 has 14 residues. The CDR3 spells CASSYQNSNQPQHF. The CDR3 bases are TGTGCCAGCAGTTATCAGAATAGCAATCAGCCCCAGCATTTT.

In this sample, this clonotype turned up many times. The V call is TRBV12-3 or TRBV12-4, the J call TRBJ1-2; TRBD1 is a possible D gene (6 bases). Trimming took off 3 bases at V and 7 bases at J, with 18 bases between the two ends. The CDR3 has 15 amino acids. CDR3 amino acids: CASSLFGGGVSGYTF. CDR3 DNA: TGTGCCAGCAGTTTGTTTGGAGGGGGTGTCAGTGGCTACACCTTC.

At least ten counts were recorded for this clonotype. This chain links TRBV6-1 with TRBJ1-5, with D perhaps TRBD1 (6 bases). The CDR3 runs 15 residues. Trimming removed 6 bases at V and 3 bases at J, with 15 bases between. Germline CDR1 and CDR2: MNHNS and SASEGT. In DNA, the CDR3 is TGTGCCAGCAGCCAAGAGACAGGTCTCAATCAGCCCCAGCATTTT. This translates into CASSQETGLNQPQHF.

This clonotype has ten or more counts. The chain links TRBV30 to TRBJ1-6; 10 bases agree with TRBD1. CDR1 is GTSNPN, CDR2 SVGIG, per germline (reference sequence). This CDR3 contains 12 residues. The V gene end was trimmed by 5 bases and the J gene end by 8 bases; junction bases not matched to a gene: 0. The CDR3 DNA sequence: TGTGCCTGGGGACAGGGGGATTCACCCCTCCACTTT. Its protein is CAWGQGDSPLHF.

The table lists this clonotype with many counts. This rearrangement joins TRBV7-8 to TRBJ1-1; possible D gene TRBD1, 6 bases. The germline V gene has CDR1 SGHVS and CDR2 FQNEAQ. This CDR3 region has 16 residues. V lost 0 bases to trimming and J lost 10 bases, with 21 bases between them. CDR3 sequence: CASSLAEQGNRRVAFF. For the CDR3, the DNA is TGTGCCAGCAGCTTAGCAGAACAGGGAAATAGAAGAGTAGCTTTCTTT. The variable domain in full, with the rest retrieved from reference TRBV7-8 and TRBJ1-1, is GAGVSQSPRYKVAKRGQDVALRCDPISGHVSLFWYQQALGQGPEFLTYFQNEAQLDKSGLPSDRFFAERPEGSVSTLKIQRTQQEDSAVYLCASSLAEQGNRRVAFFGQGTRLTVV.